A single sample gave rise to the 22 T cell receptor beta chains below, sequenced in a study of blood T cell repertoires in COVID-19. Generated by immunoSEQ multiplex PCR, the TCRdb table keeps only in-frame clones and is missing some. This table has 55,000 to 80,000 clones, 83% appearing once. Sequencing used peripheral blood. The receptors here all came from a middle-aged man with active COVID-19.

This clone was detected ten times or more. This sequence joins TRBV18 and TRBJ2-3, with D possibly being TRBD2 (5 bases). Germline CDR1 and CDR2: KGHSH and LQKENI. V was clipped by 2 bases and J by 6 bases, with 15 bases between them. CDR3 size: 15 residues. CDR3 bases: TGTGCCAGCTCACCAGAGGGAAACGTGGGGGATACGCAGTATTTT. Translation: CASSPEGNVGDTQYF.

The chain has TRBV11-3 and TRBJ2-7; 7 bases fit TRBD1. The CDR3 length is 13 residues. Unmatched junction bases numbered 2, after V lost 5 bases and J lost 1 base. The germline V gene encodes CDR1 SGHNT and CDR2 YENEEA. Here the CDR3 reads CASSQGQSYEQYF. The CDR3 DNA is TGTGCCAGCAGCCAGGGACAGTCCTACGAGCAGTACTTC. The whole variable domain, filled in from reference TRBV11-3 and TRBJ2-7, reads EAGVVQSPRYKIIEKKQPVAFWCNPISGHNTLYWYLQNLGQGPELLIRYENEEAVDDSQLPKDRFSAERLKGVDSTLKIQPAELGDSAVYLCASSQGQSYEQYFGPGTRLTVT.

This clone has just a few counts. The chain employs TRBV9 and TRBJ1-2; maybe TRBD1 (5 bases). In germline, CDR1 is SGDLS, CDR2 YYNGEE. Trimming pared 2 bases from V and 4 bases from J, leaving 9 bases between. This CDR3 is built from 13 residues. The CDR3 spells CASSVDNRYGYTF. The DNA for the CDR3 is TGTGCCAGCAGCGTGGACAATCGCTATGGCTACACCTTC. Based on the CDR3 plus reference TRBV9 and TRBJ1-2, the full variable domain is DSGVTQTPKHLITATGQRVTLRCSPRSGDLSVYWYQQSLDQGLQFLIQYYNGEERAKGNILERFSAQQFPDLHSELNLSSLELGDSALYFCASSVDNRYGYTFGSGTRLTVV.

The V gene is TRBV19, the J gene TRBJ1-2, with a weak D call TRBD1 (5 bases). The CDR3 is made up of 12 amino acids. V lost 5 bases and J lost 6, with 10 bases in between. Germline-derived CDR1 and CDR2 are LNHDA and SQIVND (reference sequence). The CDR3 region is CASSRGGNGYTF. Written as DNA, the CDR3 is TGTGCCAGTAGTCGTGGGGGGAATGGCTACACCTTC.

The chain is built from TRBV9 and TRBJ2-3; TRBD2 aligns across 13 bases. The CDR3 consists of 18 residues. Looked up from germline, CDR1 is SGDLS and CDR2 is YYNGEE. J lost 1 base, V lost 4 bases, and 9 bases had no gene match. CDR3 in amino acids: CASSPRTSGGARTDTQYF. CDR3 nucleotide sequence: TGTGCCAGCAGCCCACGAACTAGCGGGGGGGCCCGCACAGATACGCAGTATTTT. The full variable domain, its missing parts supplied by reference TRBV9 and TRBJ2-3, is DSGVTQTPKHLITATGQRVTLRCSPRSGDLSVYWYQQSLDQGLQFLIQYYNGEERAKGNILERFSAQQFPDLHSELNLSSLELGDSALYFCASSPRTSGGARTDTQYFGPGTRLTVL.

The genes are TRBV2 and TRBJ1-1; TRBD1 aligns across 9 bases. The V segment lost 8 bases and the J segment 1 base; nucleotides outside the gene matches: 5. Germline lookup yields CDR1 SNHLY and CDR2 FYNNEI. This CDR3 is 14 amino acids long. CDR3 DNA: TGTGCCAGCGGATGGACAGGGGAGAACACTGAAGCTTTCTTT. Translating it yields CASGWTGENTEAFF.

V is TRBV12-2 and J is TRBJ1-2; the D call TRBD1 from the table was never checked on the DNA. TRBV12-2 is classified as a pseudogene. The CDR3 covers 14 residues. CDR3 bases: TGTGCAAGTCGCTTAACCAGGGAAGACTATGGCTACACCTTC. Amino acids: CASRLTREDYGYTF.

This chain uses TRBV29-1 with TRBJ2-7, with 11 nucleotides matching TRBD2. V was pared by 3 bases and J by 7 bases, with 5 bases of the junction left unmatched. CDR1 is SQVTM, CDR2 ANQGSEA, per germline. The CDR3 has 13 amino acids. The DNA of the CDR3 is TGCAGCGTTGATATAGCGGGAGGGAGGGAGCAGTACTTC. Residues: CSVDIAGGREQYF.

The CDR3 DNA sequence: TGTGCCTCAGAAAGGGGGGGACGCACAGATACGCAGTATTTT. The encoded protein is CASERGGRTDTQYF. The chain combines TRBV19 with TRBJ2-3, with D tentatively TRBD2 (7 bases). The length of the CDR3 is 14 residues. The germline gives CDR1 LNHDA, CDR2 SQIVND (reference sequence). V shed 11 bases and J shed 1 base, with 16 bases lying between them.

The CDR3 loop is CASTGGGRTDTQYF. CDR3 nucleotides: TGCGCCAGCACCGGGGGGGGCCGCACAGATACGCAGTATTTT. The chain recombines TRBV4-1 with TRBJ2-3, with 8 bases identical to TRBD2. Germline loops: CDR1 MGHRA, CDR2 YSYEKL. The CDR3 is 14 residues long. Trimming at V came to 7 bases and at J to 1 base, leaving 4 bases not matched to a gene.

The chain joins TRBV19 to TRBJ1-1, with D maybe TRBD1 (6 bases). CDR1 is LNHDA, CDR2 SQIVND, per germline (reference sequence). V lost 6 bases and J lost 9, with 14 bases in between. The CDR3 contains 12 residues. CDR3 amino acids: CASSWDQGQAFF. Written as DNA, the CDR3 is TGTGCCAGTAGCTGGGACCAGGGGCAAGCTTTCTTT.

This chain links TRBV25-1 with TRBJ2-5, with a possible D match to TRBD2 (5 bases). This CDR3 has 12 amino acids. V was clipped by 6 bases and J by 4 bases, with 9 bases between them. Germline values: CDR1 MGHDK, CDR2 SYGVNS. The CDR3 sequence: CASSGVLETQYF. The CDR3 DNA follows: TGTGCCAGCAGCGGGGTACTAGAGACCCAGTACTTC.

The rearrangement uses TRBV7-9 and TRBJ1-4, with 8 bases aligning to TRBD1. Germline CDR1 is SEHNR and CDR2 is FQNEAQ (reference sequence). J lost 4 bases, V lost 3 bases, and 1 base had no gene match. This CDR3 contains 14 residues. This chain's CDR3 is CASSFGQGNEKLFF. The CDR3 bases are TGTGCCAGCAGCTTCGGACAGGGTAATGAAAAACTGTTTTTT.

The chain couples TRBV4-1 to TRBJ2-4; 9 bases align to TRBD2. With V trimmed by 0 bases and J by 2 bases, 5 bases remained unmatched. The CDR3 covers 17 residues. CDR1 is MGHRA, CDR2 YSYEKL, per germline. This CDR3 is CASSQEEAGGPKNIQYF. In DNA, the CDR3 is TGCGCCAGCAGCCAAGAGGAAGCGGGGGGACCCAAAAACATTCAGTACTTC.

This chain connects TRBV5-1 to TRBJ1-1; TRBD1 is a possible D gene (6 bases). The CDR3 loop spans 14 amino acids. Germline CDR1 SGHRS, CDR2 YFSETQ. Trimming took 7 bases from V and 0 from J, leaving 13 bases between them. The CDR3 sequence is CASRSGTMNTEAFF. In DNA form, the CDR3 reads TGCGCCAGCCGATCTGGGACAATGAACACTGAAGCTTTCTTT.

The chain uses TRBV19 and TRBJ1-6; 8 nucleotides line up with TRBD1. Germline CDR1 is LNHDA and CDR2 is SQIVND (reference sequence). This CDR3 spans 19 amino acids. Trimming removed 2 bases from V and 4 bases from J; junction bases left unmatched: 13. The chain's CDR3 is CASSIQSLARTGYNSPLHF. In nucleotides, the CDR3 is TGTGCCAGTAGTATACAATCACTCGCCAGGACAGGGTATAATTCACCCCTCCACTTT.

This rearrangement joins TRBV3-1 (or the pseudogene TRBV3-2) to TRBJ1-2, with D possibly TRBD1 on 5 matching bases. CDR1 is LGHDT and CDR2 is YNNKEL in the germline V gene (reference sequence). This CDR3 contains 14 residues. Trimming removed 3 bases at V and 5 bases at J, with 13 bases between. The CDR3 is CASSHGQGEYGYTF. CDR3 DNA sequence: TGTGCCAGCAGCCACGGCCAGGGTGAATATGGCTACACCTTC.

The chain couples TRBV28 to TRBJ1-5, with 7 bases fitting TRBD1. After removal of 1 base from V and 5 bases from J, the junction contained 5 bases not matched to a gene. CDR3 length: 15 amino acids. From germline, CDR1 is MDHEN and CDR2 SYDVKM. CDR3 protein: CASSLSDRFYQPQHF. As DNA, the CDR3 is TGTGCCAGCAGTTTATCGGACAGGTTCTATCAGCCCCAGCATTTT.

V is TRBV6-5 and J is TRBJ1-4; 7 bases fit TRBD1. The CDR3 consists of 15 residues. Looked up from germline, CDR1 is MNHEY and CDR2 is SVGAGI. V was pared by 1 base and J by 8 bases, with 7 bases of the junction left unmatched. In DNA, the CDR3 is TGTGCCAGCAGTTACTTTCGACAGGGAAGGGAAAAACTGTTTTTT. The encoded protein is CASSYFRQGREKLFF.

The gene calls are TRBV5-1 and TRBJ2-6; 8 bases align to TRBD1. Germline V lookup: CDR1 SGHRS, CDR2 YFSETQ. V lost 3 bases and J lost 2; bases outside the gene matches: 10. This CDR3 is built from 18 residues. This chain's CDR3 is CASSSGGAFRPGANVLTF. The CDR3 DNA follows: TGCGCCAGCAGCTCAGGGGGCGCGTTTAGGCCTGGGGCCAACGTCCTGACTTTC.

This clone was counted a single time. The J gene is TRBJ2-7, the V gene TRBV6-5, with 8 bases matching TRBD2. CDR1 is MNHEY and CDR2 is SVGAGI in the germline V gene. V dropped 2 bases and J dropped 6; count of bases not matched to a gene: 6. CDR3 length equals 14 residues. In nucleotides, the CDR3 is TGTGCCAGCAGTTACGGGACTAGTTCGATCGAGCAGTACTTC. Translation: CASSYGTSSIEQYF.

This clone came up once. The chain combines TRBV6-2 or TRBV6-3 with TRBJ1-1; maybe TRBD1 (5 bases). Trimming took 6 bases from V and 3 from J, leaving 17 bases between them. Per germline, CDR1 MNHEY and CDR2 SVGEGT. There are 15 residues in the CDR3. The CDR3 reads CASSRLEPGDTEAFF. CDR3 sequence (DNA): TGTGCCAGCAGCCGATTAGAACCGGGGGACACTGAAGCTTTCTTT.